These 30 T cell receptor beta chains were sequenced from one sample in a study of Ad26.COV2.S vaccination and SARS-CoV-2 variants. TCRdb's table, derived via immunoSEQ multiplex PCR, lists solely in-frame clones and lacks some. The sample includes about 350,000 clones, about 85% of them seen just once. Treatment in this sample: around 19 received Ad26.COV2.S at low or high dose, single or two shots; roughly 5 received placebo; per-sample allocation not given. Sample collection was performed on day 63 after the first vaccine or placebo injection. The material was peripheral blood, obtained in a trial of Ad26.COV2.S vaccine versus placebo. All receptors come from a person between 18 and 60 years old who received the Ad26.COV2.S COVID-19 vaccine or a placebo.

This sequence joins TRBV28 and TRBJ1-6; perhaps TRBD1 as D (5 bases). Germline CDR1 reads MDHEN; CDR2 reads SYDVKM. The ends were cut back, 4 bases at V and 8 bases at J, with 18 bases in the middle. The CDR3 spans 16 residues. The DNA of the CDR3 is TGTGCCAGCAGTTCGGGACCCACTCCGAGGGATTCACCCCTCCACTTT. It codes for CASSSGPTPRDSPLHF.

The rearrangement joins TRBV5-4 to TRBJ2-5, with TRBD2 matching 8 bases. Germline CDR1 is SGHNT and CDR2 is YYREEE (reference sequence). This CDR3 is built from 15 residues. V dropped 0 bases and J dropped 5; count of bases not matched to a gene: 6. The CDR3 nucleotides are TGTGCCAGCAGCTTGGAGGGCCGGGGGGGTGAGACCCAGTACTTC. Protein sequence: CASSLEGRGGETQYF. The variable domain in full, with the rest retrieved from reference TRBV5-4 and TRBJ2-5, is ETGVTQSPTHLIKTRGQQVTLRCSSQSGHNTVSWYQQALGQGPQFIFQYYREEENGRGNFPPRFSGLQFPNYSSELNVNALELDDSALYLCASSLEGRGGETQYFGPGTRLLVL.

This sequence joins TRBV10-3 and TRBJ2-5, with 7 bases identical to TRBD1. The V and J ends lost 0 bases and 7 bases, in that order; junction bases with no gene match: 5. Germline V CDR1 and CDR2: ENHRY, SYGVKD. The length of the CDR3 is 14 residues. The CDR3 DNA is TGTGCCATCAGTGAGTCGACAGGGTCTTGGACCCAGTACTTC. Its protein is CAISESTGSWTQYF.

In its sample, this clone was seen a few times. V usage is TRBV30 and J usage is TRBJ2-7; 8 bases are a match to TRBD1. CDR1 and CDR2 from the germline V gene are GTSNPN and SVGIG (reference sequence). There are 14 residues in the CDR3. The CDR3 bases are TGTGCTTATGGACGACAGGGGATTGGCTACGAGCAGTACTTC. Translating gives CAYGRQGIGYEQYF.

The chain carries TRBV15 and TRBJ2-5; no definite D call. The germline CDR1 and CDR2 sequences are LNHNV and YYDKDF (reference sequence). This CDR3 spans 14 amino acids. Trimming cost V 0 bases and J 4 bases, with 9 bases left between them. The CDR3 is CATSRDQQAETQYF. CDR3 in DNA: TGTGCCACCAGCAGAGATCAACAAGCAGAGACCCAGTACTTC.

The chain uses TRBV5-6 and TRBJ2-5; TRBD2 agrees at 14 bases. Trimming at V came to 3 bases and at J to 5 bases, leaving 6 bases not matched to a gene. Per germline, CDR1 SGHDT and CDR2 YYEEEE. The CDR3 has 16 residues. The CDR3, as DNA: TGTGCCAGCAGCTCCCGACTAGCGGGGGGGGTGGAGACCCAGTACTTC. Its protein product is CASSSRLAGGVETQYF.

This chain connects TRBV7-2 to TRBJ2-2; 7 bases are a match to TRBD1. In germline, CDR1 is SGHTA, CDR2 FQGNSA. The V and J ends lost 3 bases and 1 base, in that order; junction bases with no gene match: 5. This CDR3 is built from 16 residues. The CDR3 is CASSFPGTVNTGELFF. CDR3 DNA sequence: TGTGCCAGCAGCTTCCCCGGGACAGTGAACACCGGGGAGCTGTTTTTT.

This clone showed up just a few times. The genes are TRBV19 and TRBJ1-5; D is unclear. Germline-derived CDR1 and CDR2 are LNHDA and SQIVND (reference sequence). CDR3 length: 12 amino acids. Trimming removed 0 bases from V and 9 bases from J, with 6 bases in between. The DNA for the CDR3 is TGTGCCAGTAGTATAGATAACGGGCCCCAGCATTTT. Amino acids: CASSIDNGPQHF.

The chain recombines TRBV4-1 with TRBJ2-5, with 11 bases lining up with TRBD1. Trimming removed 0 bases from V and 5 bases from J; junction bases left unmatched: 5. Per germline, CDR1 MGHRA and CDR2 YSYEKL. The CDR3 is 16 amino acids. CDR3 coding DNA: TGCGCCAGCAGCCAAGATAGGACAGGGGGCGGCGAGACCCAGTACTTC. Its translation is CASSQDRTGGGETQYF.

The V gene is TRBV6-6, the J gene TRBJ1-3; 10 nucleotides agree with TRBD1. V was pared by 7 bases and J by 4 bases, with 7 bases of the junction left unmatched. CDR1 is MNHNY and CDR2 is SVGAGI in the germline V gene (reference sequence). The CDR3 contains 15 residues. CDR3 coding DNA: TGTGCCAGCACCCCGAGGGACAGGGGAGGAAACACCATATATTTT. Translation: CASTPRDRGGNTIYF.

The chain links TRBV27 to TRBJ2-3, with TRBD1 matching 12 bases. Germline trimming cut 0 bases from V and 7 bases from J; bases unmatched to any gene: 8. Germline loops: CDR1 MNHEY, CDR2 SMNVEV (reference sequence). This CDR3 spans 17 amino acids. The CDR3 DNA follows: TGTGCCAGCAGTTTATCCATCCCGGGACAGGGGGCGAATACGCAGTATTTT. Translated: CASSLSIPGQGANTQYF.

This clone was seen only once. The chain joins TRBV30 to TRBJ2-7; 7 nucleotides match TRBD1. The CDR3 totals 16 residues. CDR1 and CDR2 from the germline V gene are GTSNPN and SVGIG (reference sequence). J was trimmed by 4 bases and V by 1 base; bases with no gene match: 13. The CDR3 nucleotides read TGTGCCTGGAGTGAGTGGGGGCAGGGGGTAGGATACGAGCAGTACTTC. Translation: CAWSEWGQGVGYEQYF.

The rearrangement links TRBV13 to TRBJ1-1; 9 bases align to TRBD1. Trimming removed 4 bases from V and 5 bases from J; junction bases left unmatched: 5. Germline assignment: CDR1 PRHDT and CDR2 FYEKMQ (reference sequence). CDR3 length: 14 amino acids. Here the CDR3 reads CASSSGQGRTEAFF. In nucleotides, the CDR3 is TGTGCCAGCAGCTCCGGACAGGGGAGGACTGAAGCTTTCTTT.

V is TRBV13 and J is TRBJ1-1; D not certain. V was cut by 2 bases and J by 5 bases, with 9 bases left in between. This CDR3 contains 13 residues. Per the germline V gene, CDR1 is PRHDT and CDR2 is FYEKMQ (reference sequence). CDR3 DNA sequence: TGTGCCAGCAGCTTATATATGGGGACTGAAGCTTTCTTT. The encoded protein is CASSLYMGTEAFF.

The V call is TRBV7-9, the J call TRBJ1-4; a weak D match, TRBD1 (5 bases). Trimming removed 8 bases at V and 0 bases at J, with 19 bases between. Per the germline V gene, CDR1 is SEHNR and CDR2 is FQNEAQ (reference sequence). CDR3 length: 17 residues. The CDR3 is CASGLRARGSTNEKLFF. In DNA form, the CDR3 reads TGTGCCAGCGGCCTGAGGGCCCGGGGGTCAACTAATGAAAAACTGTTTTTT.

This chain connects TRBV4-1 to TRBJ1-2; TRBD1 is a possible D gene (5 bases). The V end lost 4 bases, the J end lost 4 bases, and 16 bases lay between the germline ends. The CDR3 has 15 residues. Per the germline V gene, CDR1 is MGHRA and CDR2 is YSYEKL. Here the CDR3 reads CASSPMGVGSYGYTF. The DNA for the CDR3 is TGCGCCAGCAGCCCGATGGGGGTGGGGAGCTATGGCTACACCTTC.

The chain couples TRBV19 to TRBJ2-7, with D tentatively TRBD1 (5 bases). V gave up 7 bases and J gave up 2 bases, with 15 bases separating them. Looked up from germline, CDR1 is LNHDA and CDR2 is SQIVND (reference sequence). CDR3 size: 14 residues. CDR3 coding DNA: TGTGCCAGTATGGCAAGGGGCGGTCCCTACGAGCAGTACTTC. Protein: CASMARGGPYEQYF. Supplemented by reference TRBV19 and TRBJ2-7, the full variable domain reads DGGITQSPKYLFRKEGQNVTLSCEQNLNHDAMYWYRQDPGQGLRLIYYSQIVNDFQKGDIAEGYSVSREKKESFPLTVTSAQKNPTAFYLCASMARGGPYEQYFGPGTRLTVT.

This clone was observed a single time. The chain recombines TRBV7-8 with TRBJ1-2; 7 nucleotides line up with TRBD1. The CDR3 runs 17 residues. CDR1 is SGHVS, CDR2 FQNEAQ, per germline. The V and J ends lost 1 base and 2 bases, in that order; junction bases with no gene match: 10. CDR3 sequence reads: CASSLVRLGQTNYGYTF. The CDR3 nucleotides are TGTGCCAGCAGCTTAGTCCGCCTGGGACAGACAAACTATGGCTACACCTTC.

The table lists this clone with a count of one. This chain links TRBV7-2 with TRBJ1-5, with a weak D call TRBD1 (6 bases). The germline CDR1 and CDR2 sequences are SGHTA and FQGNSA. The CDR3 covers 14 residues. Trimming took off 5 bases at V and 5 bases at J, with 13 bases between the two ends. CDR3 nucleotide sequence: TGTGCCAGCAGCCCAGGTGGGACATATCAGCCCCAGCATTTT. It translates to CASSPGGTYQPQHF.

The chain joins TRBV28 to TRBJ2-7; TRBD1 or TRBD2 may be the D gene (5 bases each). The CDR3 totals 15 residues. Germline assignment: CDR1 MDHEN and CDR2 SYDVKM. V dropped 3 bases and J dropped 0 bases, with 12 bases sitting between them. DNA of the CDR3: TGTGCCAGCAGTTTTGGGGCGGGCTTCTCCTACGAGCAGTACTTC. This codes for CASSFGAGFSYEQYF. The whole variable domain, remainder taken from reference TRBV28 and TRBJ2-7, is DVKVTQSSRYLVKRTGEKVFLECVQDMDHENMFWYRQDPGLGLRLIYFSYDVKMKEKGDIPEGYSVSREKKERFSLILESASTNQTSMYLCASSFGAGFSYEQYFGPGTRLTVT.

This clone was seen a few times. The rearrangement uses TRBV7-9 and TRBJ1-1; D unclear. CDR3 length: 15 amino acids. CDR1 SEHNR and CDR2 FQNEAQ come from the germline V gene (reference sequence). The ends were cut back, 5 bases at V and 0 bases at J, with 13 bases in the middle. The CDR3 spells CASSPGVGMNTEAFF. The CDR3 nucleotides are TGTGCCAGCAGCCCCGGGGTGGGGATGAACACTGAAGCTTTCTTT.

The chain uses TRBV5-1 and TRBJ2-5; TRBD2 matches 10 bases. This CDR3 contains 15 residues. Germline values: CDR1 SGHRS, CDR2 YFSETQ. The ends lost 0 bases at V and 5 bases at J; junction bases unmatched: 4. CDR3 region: CASSLVLAGVETQYF. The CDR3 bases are TGCGCCAGCAGCTTGGTGCTAGCGGGGGTGGAGACCCAGTACTTC.

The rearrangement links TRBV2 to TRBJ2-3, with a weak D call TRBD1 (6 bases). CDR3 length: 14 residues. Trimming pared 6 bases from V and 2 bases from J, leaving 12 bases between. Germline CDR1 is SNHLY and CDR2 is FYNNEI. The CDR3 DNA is TGTGCCAGCAGGGAAAGGGGGACCACAGATACGCAGTATTTT. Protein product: CASRERGTTDTQYF.

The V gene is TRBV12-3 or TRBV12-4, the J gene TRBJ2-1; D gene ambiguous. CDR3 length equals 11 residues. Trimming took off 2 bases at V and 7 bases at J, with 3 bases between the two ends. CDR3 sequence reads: CASSLSNEQFF. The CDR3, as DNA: TGTGCCAGCAGTTTATCGAATGAGCAGTTCTTC.

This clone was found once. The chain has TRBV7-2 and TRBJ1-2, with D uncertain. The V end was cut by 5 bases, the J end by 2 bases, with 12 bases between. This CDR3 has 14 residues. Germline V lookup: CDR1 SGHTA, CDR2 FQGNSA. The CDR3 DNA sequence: TGTGCCAGCAGCCTGGATCGGGTAAACTATGGCTACACCTTC. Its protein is CASSLDRVNYGYTF. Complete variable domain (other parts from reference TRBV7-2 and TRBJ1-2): GAGVSQSPSNKVTEKGKDVELRCDPISGHTALYWYRQSLGQGLEFLIYFQGNSAPDKSGLPSDRFSAERTGGSVSTLTIQRTQQEDSAVYLCASSLDRVNYGYTFGSGTRLTVV.

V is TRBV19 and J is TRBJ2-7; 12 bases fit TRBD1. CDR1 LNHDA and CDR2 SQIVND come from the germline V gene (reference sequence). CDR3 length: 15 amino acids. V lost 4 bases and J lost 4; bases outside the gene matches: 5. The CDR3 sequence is CASSTSGQGAYEQYF. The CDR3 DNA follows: TGTGCCAGTAGTACCTCGGGACAGGGGGCGTACGAGCAGTACTTC.

In DNA form, the CDR3 reads TGTGCCAGCAGGGTCAAAATGGACAGTATAGAAGCTTTCTTT. It specifies CASRVKMDSIEAFF. The chain is built from TRBV6-5 and TRBJ1-1; the D gene is possibly TRBD1 (6 bases). The CDR3 runs to 14 residues. With 6 bases removed from V and 8 bases from J, the gap between germline ends came to 19 bases. Germline V gene sequence: CDR1 MNHEY, CDR2 SVGAGI.

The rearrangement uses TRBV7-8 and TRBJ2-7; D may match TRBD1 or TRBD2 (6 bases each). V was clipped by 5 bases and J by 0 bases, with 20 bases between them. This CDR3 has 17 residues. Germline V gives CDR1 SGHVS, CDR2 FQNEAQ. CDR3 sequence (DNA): TGTGCCAGCAGCGCACGACTAGGGGGAGAGAGCTCCTACGAGCAGTACTTC. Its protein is CASSARLGGESSYEQYF.

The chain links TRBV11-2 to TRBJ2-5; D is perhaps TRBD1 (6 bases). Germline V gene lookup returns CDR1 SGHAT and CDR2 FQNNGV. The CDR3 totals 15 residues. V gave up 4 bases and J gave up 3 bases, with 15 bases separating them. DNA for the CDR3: TGTGCCAGCAGCTCCGGGACAACCTTGGAAGAGACCCAGTACTTC. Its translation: CASSSGTTLEETQYF.

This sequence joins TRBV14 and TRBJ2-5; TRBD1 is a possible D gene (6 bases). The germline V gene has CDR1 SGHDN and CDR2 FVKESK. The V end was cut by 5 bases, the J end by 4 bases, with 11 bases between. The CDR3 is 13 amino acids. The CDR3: CASSGRGRETQYF. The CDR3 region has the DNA TGTGCCAGCAGCGGCAGGGGAAGAGAGACCCAGTACTTC.